The source of this TCR beta chain is a study of blood T cell repertoires in COVID-19. Background on the study: Sites across the United States, Italy and Spain contributed samples from acute and convalescent COVID-19. Nucleic acid was either cDNA or gDNA, and it came from T cells, B-cell-depleted T cells, or PBMCs.

The CDR3 has 16 residues. The germline V gene encodes CDR1 MNHEY and CDR2 SMNVEV (reference sequence). Trimming stripped 0 bases from V and 1 base from J, with 11 bases between. Seattle patient enrollment occurred during active infection, with longitudinal follow-up thereafter. Source study methods: Estimates of nucleated cell counts were drawn from the amplification of reference gene primers. Data came from immunoSEQ multiplex PCR; TCRdb stores just in-frame clones and leaves some out. The V and J calls and clone size come from that table; D and trimming were worked out from the DNA. The data hold a few hundred thousand clones, with 89% observed a single time.

Sequencing was carried out using peripheral blood. The sequence was collected from a woman in her twenties or thirties with COVID-19, enrolled during active disease. The chain combines TRBV27 with TRBJ2-3; D may be TRBD2 (6 bases). CDR3 nucleotide sequence: TGTGCCAGCAGTTTATCGTTACGGGAGCGCACAGATACGCAGTATTTT. This codes for CASSLSLRERTDTQYF.